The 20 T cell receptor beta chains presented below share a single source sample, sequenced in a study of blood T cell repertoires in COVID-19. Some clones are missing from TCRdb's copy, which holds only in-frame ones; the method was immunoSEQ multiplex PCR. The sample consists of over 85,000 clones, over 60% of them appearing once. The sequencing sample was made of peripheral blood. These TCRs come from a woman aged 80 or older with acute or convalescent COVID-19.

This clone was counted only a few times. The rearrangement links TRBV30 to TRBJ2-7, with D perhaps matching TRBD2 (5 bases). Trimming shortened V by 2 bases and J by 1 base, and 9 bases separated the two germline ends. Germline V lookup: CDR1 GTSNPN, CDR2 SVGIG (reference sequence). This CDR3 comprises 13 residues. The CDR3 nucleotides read TGTGCCTGGAGTCTGCGGGTTTCCTACGAGCAGTACTTC. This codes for CAWSLRVSYEQYF.

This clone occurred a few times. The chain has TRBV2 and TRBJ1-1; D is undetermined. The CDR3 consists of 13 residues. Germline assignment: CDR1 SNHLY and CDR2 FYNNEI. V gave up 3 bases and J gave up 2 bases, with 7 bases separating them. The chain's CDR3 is CASSDQTNTEAFF. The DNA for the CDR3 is TGTGCCAGCAGTGATCAGACAAACACTGAAGCTTTCTTT.

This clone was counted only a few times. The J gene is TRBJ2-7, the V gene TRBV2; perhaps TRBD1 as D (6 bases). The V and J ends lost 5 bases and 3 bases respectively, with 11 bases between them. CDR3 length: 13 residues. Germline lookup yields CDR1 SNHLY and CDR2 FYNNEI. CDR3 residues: CASSSLRGYEQYF. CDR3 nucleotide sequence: TGTGCCAGCAGTTCCCTCAGGGGCTACGAGCAGTACTTC.

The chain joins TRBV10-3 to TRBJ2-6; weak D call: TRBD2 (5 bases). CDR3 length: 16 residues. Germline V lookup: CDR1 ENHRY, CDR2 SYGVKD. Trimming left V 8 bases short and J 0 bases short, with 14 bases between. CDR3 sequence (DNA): TGTGCCATCCGAACAGACGAGGGCTCTGGGGCCAACGTCCTGACTTTC. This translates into CAIRTDEGSGANVLTF.

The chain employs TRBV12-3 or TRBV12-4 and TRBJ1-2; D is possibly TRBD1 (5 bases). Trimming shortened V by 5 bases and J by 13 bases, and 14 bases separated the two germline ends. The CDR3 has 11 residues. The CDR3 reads CASSHHRIPTF. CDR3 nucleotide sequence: TGTGCCAGCAGTCACCACAGGATCCCCACCTTC.

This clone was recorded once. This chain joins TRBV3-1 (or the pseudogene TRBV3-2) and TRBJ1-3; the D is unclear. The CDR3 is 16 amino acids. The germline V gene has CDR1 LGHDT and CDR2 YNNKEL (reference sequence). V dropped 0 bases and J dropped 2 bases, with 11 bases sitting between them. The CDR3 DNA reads TGTGCCAGCAGCCAAGAAAGGAGCGGGACTGGAAACACCATATATTTT. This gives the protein CASSQERSGTGNTIYF.

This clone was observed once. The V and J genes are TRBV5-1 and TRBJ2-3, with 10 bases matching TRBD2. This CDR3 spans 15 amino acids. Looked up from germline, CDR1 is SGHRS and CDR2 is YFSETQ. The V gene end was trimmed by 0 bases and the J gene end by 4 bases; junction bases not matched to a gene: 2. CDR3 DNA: TGCGCCAGCAGCTTGGGGCTAGCGGGAGCAGATACGCAGTATTTT. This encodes CASSLGLAGADTQYF.

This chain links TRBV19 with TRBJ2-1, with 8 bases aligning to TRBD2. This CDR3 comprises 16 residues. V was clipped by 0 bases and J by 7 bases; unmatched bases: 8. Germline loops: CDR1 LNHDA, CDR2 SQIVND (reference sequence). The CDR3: CASSIDRTGGYNEQFF. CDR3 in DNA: TGTGCCAGTAGTATAGATCGGACGGGGGGGTATAATGAGCAGTTCTTC.

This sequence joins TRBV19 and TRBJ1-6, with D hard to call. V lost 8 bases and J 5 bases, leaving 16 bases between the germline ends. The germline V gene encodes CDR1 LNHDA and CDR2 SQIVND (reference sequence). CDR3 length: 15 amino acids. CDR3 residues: CASGVRGRDNSPLHF. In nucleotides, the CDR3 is TGTGCCAGTGGAGTTCGGGGTCGCGATAATTCACCCCTCCACTTT.

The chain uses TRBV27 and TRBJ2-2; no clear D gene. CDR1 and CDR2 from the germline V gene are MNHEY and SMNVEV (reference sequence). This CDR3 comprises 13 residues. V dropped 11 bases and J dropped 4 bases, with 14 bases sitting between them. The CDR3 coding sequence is TGTGCCGTTTCGAGGCCTAGCACCGGGGAGCTGTTTTTT. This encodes CAVSRPSTGELFF.

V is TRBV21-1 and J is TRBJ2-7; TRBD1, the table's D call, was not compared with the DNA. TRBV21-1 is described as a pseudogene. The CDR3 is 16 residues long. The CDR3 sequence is CASRAPGQGPSYEQYF. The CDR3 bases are TGTGCCAGCAGGGCCCCCGGACAGGGCCCGTCCTACGAGCAGTACTTC.

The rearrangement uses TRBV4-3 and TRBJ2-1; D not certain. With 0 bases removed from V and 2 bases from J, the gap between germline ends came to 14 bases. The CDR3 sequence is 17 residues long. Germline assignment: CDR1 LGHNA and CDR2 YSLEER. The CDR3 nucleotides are TGCGCCAGCAGCCAAGATCCGCCCTCACATACCTACAATGAGCAGTTCTTC. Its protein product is CASSQDPPSHTYNEQFF.

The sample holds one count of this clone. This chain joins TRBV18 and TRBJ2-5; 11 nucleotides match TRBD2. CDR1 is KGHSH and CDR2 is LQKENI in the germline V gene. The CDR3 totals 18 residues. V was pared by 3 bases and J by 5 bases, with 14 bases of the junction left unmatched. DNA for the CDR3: TGTGCCAGCTCACCGGGAACTAGCGGGAGTGTTTTTAAGGAGACCCAGTACTTC. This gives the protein CASSPGTSGSVFKETQYF.

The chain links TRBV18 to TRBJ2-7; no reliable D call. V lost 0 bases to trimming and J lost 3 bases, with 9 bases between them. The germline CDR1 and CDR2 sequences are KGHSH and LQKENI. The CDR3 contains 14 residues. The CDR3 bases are TGTGCCAGCTCACCACCGGTACAGAGCTACGAGCAGTACTTC. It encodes CASSPPVQSYEQYF.

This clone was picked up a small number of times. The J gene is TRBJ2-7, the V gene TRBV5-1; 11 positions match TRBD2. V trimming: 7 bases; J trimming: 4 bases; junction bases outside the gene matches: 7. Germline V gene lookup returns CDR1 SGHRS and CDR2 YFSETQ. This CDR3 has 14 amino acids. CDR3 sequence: CASSPSGGNYEQYF. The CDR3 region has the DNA TGCGCCAGCTCCCCTAGCGGGGGGAATTACGAGCAGTACTTC. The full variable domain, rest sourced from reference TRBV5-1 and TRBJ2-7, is KAGVTQTPRYLIKTRGQQVTLSCSPISGHRSVSWYQQTPGQGLQFLFEYFSETQRNKGNFPGRFSGRQFSNSRSEMNVSTLELGDSALYLCASSPSGGNYEQYFGPGTRLTVT.

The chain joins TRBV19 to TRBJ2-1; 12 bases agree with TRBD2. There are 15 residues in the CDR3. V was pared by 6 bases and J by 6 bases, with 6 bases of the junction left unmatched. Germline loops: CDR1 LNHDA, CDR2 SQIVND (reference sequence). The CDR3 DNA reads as TGTGCCAGTAGGTCTAGCGGGGGGGCCCTCAATGAGCAGTTCTTC. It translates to CASRSSGGALNEQFF.

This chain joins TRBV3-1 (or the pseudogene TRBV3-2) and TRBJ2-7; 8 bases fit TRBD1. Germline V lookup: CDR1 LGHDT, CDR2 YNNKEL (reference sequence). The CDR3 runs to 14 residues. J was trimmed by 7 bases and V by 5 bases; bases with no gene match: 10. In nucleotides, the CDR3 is TGTGCCAGCAGCTCCCTCGGACAGGGTGAGGAGCAGTACTTC. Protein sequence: CASSSLGQGEEQYF.

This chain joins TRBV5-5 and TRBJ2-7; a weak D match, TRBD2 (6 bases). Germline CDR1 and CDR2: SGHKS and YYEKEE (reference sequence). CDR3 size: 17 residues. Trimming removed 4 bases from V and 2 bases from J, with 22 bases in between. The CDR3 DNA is TGTGCCAGCAGCCATTCCGTGGGGGGAGTATCGGCCTACGAGCAGTACTTC. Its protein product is CASSHSVGGVSAYEQYF. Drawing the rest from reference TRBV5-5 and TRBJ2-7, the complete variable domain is DAGVTQSPTHLIKTRGQQVTLRCSPISGHKSVSWYQQVLGQGPQFIFQYYEKEERGRGNFPDRFSARQFPNYSSELNVNALLLGDSALYLCASSHSVGGVSAYEQYFGPGTRLTVT.

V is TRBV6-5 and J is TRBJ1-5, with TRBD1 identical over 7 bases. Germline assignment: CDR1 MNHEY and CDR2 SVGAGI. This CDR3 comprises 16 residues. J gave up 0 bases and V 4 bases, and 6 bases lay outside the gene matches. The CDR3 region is CASSSQTGYSNQPQHF. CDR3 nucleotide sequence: TGTGCCAGCAGTTCCCAGACAGGGTATAGCAATCAGCCCCAGCATTTT.

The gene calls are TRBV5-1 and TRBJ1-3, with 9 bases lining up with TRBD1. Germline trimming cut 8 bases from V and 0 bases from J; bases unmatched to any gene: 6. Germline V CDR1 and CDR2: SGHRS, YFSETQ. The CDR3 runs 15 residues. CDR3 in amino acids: CASRQGVLSGNTIYF. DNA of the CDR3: TGCGCCAGTAGACAGGGGGTTCTCTCTGGAAACACCATATATTTT.